Here is one T cell receptor beta chain with its context. Its antigen is undetermined. This sample stems from a study of cytomegalovirus exposure and HLA in healthy donors. Study information: Both the approximately 130 validation repertoires and the roughly 700 first-cohort repertoires used the same platform, as reported by a later analysis. Findings and caveats of the study: For most TCR sequences rarity was the rule, although some public TCRs occurred in many donors. The study listed 150 to 200 cytomegalovirus-associated TCR beta chains.

Trimming took 2 bases from V and 5 from J; bases not matched to a gene: 6. The CDR3 loop spans 15 amino acids. Germline CDR1 reads SGHKS; CDR2 reads YYEKEE (reference sequence). Sequencing used immunoSEQ multiplex PCR; TCRdb keeps in-frame clones, though not all of them. The sample lists under 100,000 clones; about 96% were seen once. The sequenced sample consisted of PBMCs. This receptor was obtained from a man aged 18 to 35 in good health and CMV-seronegative. The V and J genes are TRBV5-5 and TRBJ2-3; TRBD1 aligns across 9 bases. CDR3: CASSFLQGAIDTQYF. CDR3 sequence (DNA): TGTGCCAGCAGCTTTCTACAGGGGGCGATAGATACGCAGTATTTT.